Listed below are T cell receptor beta chains from one sample, sequenced in a study of blood T cell repertoires in COVID-19. Profiled with immunoSEQ multiplex PCR; TCRdb holds only in-frame clones, not every one. The table shows over 200,000 clones, with about 91% occurring only once. Sequenced material: PBMCs or T cells enriched from blood (not recorded which). The receptors originated from a human donor in a cohort exposed to, infected with or recovered from COVID-19 (not recorded which). The donor label of this sample is uncertain. Each CDR3 is given with its conserved first and last residue. D genes are given only for firm matches. The size entry is marked missing in some rows and otherwise reads once, few, many or a size class.

>.|TRBJ1-2|TRBV27|TRBD1
CASSPIRGQGGYTF
TGTGCCAGCAGTCCTATTAGGGGACAGGGTGGCTACACCTTC
>.|TRBJ2-1|TRBV7-8|TRBD1
CASSSTLGTGGENEQFF
TGTGCCAGCAGCTCTACCCTCGGGACAGGGGGAGAGAATGAGCAGTTCTTC
>.|TRBJ1-1|TRBV19|TRBD1
CASSIVDRADEAFF
TGTGCCAGTAGTATAGTCGACAGGGCGGACGAAGCTTTCTTT
>.|TRBJ2-7|TRBV7-2|TRBD1
CASSRTGAYEQYF
TGTGCCAGCAGCCGGACAGGTGCCTACGAGCAGTACTTC
>.|TRBJ1-6|TRBV4-2|.
CASSQVEVSVGEGSPLHF
TGTGCCAGCAGCCAAGTAGAGGTATCCGTCGGGGAAGGTTCACCCCTCCACTTT
>.|TRBJ2-1|TRBV9|.
CASSASGVAYNEQFF
TGTGCCAGCAGCGCCTCGGGGGTGGCCTACAATGAGCAGTTCTTC
>.|TRBJ1-2|TRBV10-3|.
CAISESRGLGYTF
TGTGCCATCAGTGAGTCCCGGGGTCTAGGCTACACCTTC
>.|TRBJ1-4|TRBV9|TRBD1
CASSARTGGEKLFF
TGTGCCAGCAGCGCACGGACAGGGGGCGAAAAACTGTTTTTT
>few|TRBJ1-5|TRBV12-3/TRBV12-4|.
CASSRLNQPQHF
TGTGCCAGCAGCCGCCTAAATCAGCCCCAGCATTTT
>.|TRBJ1-2|TRBV10-3|TRBD1
CAISEDRERYTF
TGTGCCATCAGTGAGGACAGGGAACGGTACACCTTC
>.|TRBJ1-4|TRBV15|.
CATSEVPRSEKLFF
TGTGCCACCAGCGAGGTCCCCCGCAGTGAAAAACTGTTTTTT
>.|TRBJ2-7|TRBV18|.
CASSPHSRGGAYF
TGTGCCAGCTCACCACATAGTAGAGGGGGAGCGTACTTC
>.|TRBJ2-1|TRBV4-3|TRBD2
CASSQDVAGGSFYNEQFF
TGCGCCAGCAGCCAAGACGTAGCGGGGGGTTCTTTTTACAATGAGCAGTTCTTC
>.|TRBJ2-1|TRBV27|TRBD2
CASSLGLAGGFEQFF
TGTGCCAGCAGTTTAGGACTAGCGGGGGGGTTTGAGCAGTTCTTC
>.|TRBJ2-5|TRBV30|TRBD2
CAWSEGPRLLAGEEETQYF
TGTGCCTGGAGCGAAGGGCCACGTCTACTAGCGGGGGAGGAAGAGACCCAGTACTTC
>.|TRBJ2-3|TRBV7-7|.
CASSTGSSTDTQYF
TGTGCCAGCAGTACAGGGTCAAGCACAGATACGCAGTATTTT
>.|TRBJ2-1|TRBV29-1|TRBD2
CSVLPGGPNEQFF
TGCAGCGTCCTACCGGGAGGCCCCAATGAGCAGTTCTTC
>.|TRBJ1-6|TRBV2|TRBD1
CATGGQGNSPLHF
TGTGCCACCGGGGGACAGGGCAATTCACCCCTCCACTTT
>once|TRBJ1-6|TRBV2|.
CAINRASSYNSPLHF
TGTGCCATCAACAGGGCGAGCTCCTATAATTCACCCCTCCACTTT
>.|TRBJ2-5|TRBV11-2|.
CASSLHRQETQYF
TGTGCCAGCAGCCTTCATAGACAAGAGACCCAGTACTTC
>.|TRBJ2-2|TRBV7-9|TRBD2
CATPPQLAGGMNTGELFF
TGTGCCACCCCCCCACAGCTAGCGGGGGGGATGAACACCGGGGAGCTGTTTTTT
>.|TRBJ1-2|TRBV5-4|.
CASTISAAGEGYTF
TGTGCCAGCACCATTTCCGCCGCTGGGGAGGGCTACACCTTC
>few|TRBJ2-7|TRBV2|.
CASSETTYEQYF
TGTGCCAGCAGTGAAACTACCTACGAGCAGTACTTC
>.|TRBJ1-2|TRBV6-5|TRBD1
CASIDRVTYGYTF
TGTGCCAGCATCGACAGGGTGACCTATGGCTACACCTTC
>.|TRBJ1-2|TRBV30|.
CAWRGEGLDNYGYTF
TGTGCCTGGAGGGGGGAGGGACTCGATAACTATGGCTACACCTTC
>.|TRBJ1-1|TRBV7-9|TRBD1
CASSEPGQVIEAFF
TGTGCCAGCAGCGAACCGGGACAGGTTATTGAAGCTTTCTTT
>.|TRBJ1-2|TRBV30|.
CACPTTSQGGYTF
TGTGCCTGTCCCACTACCTCACAGGGTGGCTACACCTTC
>.|TRBJ2-5|TRBV12-3/TRBV12-4|.
CASSWTEETQYF
TGTGCCAGCAGTTGGACTGAAGAGACCCAGTACTTC
>.|TRBJ2-7|TRBV29-1|.
CSVEQNEQYF
TGCAGCGTTGAACAGAACGAGCAGTACTTC
>.|TRBJ1-3|TRBV28|.
CASSVELQGTGNTIYF
TGTGCCAGCAGTGTCGAACTACAGGGTACTGGAAACACCATATATTTT
>.|TRBJ2-7|TRBV5-1|.
CASRGVFYEQYF
TGCGCCAGCAGAGGGGTCTTCTACGAGCAGTACTTC
>few|TRBJ2-3|TRBV5-1|TRBD2
CASSRGTSGASTDTQYF
TGCGCCAGCAGCCGGGGGACTAGCGGGGCTAGCACAGATACGCAGTATTTT
>.|TRBJ1-4|TRBV15|TRBD1
CATSRAGGGTNEKLFF
TGTGCCACCAGCAGAGCAGGGGGCGGCACTAATGAAAAACTGTTTTTT
>.|TRBJ1-1|TRBV10-2|TRBD1
CASATHRGLNTEAFF
TGCGCCAGCGCCACCCACAGGGGTTTGAACACTGAAGCTTTCTTT
>.|TRBJ2-7|TRBV6-2/TRBV6-3|.
CASSYPMGAKTYEQYF
TGTGCCAGCAGTTACCCCATGGGAGCGAAGACCTACGAGCAGTACTTC
>.|TRBJ1-2|TRBV7-3|.
CASSLKQGYGYTF
TGTGCCAGCAGCTTAAAACAGGGCTATGGCTACACCTTC
>.|TRBJ2-7|TRBV30|.
CAWAPPYDLVSLEQYF
TGTGCCTGGGCTCCCCCTTATGACCTAGTTTCCCTCGAGCAGTACTTC